This T cell receptor beta chain derives from a study of shared clonotypes between healthy human individuals. On this clone: Its antigen is as yet unknown.

The germline V gene has CDR1 SGHRS and CDR2 YFSETQ. With 7 bases removed from V and 8 bases from J, the gap between germline ends came to 16 bases. This CDR3 spans 13 amino acids. Sequencing was performed with immunoSEQ multiplex PCR; in TCRdb, only in-frame clones are kept and a portion is missing. The data show roughly 76,000 clones, roughly three fifths seen once. The study, taken as a whole, reports: Large depth notwithstanding, sorted-subset sequencing proved incomplete by rarefaction. Naive subsets typically showed greater estimated richness than memory subsets. The study found lower generation probabilities in non-shared clonotypes than in those shared by all four donors.

Recent acute infections and vaccinations were absent in the healthy HIV-negative adult donors. V and J are TRBV5-1 and TRBJ2-1; maybe TRBD2 (6 bases). The source of this sequence is a young man in good health. The material sequenced was memory CD8+ T cells sorted from blood. The subset was: CD45RO+ cells pooled with CCR7-negative TemRA cells. CDR3 protein: CASSDRRADEQFF. DNA of the CDR3: TGCGCCAGCTCAGACCGGAGGGCCGATGAGCAGTTCTTC.